This TCR beta chain was sequenced for a study of long-term antiretroviral therapy in people with HIV. Study-level results: Blood was collected between about 2004 and 2017, possibly under older ART regimens. ART adherence, viral resistance and therapy changes went undocumented. Versus controls, repertoires in people with HIV had narrower CDR3 length ranges.

An immunoSEQ assay, version v3.0, was performed at survey level. Generated by immunoSEQ multiplex PCR, the TCRdb table keeps only in-frame clones and is missing some. Here the sample spans about 30,000 clones, 80% to 90% being singletons. CDR3 size: 15 residues. From germline, CDR1 is SGHTA and CDR2 FQGNSA. The V segment lost 1 base and the J segment 2 bases; nucleotides outside the gene matches: 5. With regard to this clone: The antigen remains undetermined.

The sample in question was unsorted PBMCs, obtained 3 years after starting antiretroviral therapy. The chain couples TRBV7-2 to TRBJ2-7, with 7 positions matching TRBD2. This receptor was identified in a man aged 35 to 55 with HIV. CDR3 protein: CASSLDGLGPYEQYF. CDR3 nucleotides: TGTGCCAGCAGCTTAGACGGACTAGGTCCCTACGAGCAGTACTTC.